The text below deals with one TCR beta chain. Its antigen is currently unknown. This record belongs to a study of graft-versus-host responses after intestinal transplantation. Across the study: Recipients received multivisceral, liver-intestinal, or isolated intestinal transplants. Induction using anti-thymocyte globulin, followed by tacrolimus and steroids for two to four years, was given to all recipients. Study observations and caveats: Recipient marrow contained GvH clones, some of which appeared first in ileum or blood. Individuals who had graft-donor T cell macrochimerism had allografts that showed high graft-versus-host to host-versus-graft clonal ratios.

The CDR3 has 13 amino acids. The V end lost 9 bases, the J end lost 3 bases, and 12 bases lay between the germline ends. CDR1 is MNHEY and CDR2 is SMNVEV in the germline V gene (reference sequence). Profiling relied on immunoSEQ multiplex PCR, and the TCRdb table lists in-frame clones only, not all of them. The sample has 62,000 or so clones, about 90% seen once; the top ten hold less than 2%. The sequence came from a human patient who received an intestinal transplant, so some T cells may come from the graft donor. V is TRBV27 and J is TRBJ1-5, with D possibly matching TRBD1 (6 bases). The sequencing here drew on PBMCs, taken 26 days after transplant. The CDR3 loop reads CASSQGSNQPQHF. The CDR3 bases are TGTGCCAGTTCGCAGGGGTCCAATCAGCCCCAGCATTTT.